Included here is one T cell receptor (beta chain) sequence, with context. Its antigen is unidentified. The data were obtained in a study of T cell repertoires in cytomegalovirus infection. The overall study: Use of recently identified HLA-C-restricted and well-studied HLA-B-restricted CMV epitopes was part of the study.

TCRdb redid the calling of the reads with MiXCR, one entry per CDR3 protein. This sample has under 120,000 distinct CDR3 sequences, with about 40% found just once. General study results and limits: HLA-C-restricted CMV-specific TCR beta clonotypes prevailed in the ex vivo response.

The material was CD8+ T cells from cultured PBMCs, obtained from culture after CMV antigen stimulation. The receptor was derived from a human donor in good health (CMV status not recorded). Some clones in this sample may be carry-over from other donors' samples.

The CDR3 here is CASSFTIHTQTSYNEQFF. In DNA form, the CDR3 reads TGTGCCAGCAGTTTTACGATACATACACAGACCTCATACAATGAGCAGTTCTTC. The chain carries TRBV28 and TRBJ2-1; D call uncertain. Between the trimmed V and J ends, which lost 3 bases and 4 bases, there was a span of 22 bases. CDR1 and CDR2 (germline): MDHEN, SYDVKM. CDR3 length: 18 residues.